This T cell receptor (beta chain) was retrieved from a study of CD4+ T cells in melanoma. Study-level findings and limits: Reportedly, melanoma neoantigen-specific CD4+ T cells showed varied differentiation states. CD8+ T cell, macrophage and B cell function reportedly correlated with neoantigen-specific CD4+ T cells.

Sequencing used immunoSEQ multiplex PCR; TCRdb keeps in-frame clones, though not all of them. This table has around 15,000 clones, approximately 79% appearing once. This clone was observed a single time. As yet, its antigen is unknown. V lost 3 bases and J 1 base, leaving 9 bases between the germline ends. Germline CDR1 reads MNHEY; CDR2 reads SMNVEV (reference sequence). The length of the CDR3 is 14 residues. Sequenced sample: cells from a culture (not recorded whether cultured in vitro). The chain carries TRBV27 and TRBJ1-2; D is unresolved. This sequence was found in a human donor with melanoma. The CDR3 here is CASSFSGRNYGYTF. CDR3 sequence (DNA): TGTGCCAGCAGTTTTTCCGGTCGTAACTATGGCTACACCTTC.